This TCR beta chain was sequenced for a study of monozygotic twins with inflammatory bowel disease (dated by TCRdb to the late 2010s). Notes on the research overall: The complete study included 28 monozygotic twin pairs: 19 IBD-discordant Danish pairs and nine German pairs, of which four were IBD-concordant and five were IBD-discordant. Disease-associated traits were sought mainly through comparisons between IBD patients and their genetically identical healthy co-twins within discordant pairs. Each individual had, on average, about 151 000 unique TCRalpha sequences and 181 000 unique TCRbeta sequences available for analysis.

The CDR3, from cysteine to phenylalanine, totals 12 residues. There is no recorded DNA. In the germline V gene, CDR1 corresponds to MNHEY and CDR2 to SVGAGI. Library construction relied on 5' RACE. For each TCR library, 3,000 to 4,000 ng of total RNA was used. For each sample, cDNA synthesis with SMARTScribe reverse transcriptase was split into eight separate reactions. During cDNA synthesis, unique molecular identifiers containing a 6-nucleotide sample barcode were introduced by template switching. Amplification of TCRalpha and TCRbeta cDNA involved two nested PCRs of 16 and 9 cycles, and each PCR was followed by bead purification. Before amplification, the cDNA was treated with uracil DNA-glycosylase and purified using the QIAquick PCR purification kit. The second PCR added Illumina TruSeq-compatible adapters along with sample-specific barcodes. Library quality and concentration were checked on TapeStation and Qubit, and libraries were pooled at about 5 ng each. Sequencing of pooled libraries was carried out on an Illumina HiSeq2500 single-index Rapid Run using 2 x 100 bp reads and custom sequencing primers. The published analysis was carried out like this. PCR and sequencing errors were corrected by UMI-based consensus assembly using MiGEC version 1.2.6. MiXCR version 2.1.1 was used to carry out V(D)J alignment, clonotype assembly and CDR3 extraction. Normalisation of gene usage, clonotype sharing and MAIT/NKT TCR abundance was achieved by analysing the top 1000, 10 000 and 20 000 clonotypes per sample. Diversity was computed as the inverse Simpson index with the vegan R package after downsampling to 27 000 UMIs. Statistical testing used paired Mann-Whitney U tests on the discordant twin pairs and applied Benjamini-Hochberg correction for multiple testing. The reads, reprocessed by TCRdb, yield one row per CDR3 protein sequence and no DNA. Clone size and V and J calls follow TCRdb, not the original study. The sample table includes 400,000 to 500,000 distinct CDR3 sequences. The ten largest clones take up less than 2.5% of the sample.

Study-wide conclusions, independent of this receptor: Because patients received different immunosuppressive treatments, the repertoires may have picked up extra background noise and variability between individuals. IBD patients had lower TCRbeta repertoire diversity, measured by the inverse Simpson index, than their healthy co-twins. The results gave no support for a single strong signal or clonotype linked to IBD. Repertoire similarity did not differ between concordant and discordant twins, possibly due to limited statistical power. The analysis was unable to tell apart different T cell subtypes. Compared with healthy twins, IBD patients shared fewer clonotypes with other individuals, and the difference was most pronounced in patients with signs of disease activity.

From each donor, an approximately 2.4 ml peripheral blood sample was collected into PAXgene tubes and kept at -80 degrees C. Without T cell sorting, total RNA was isolated from whole blood using the PAXgene blood miRNA kit on an automated QIAcube. Peripheral blood from monozygotic twin pairs who were concordant or discordant for inflammatory bowel disease underwent deep TCRalpha and TCRbeta repertoire profiling using unique molecular barcoding. Smoking habits were recorded for all twin pairs, and individuals were classified as current, former or never smokers. About this clonotype itself: Its cognate antigen has yet to be identified.

The chain was built from TRBV6-5 and TRBJ2-6; the TCRdb call, TRBD1, lacks DNA for checking. The sequencing sample was made of blood. The origin of this receptor is a human donor with ulcerative colitis or Crohn's disease, or a healthy co-twin of an affected twin (not recorded which). The CDR3 is CASMGQGVILTF.